Listed below are T cell receptor beta chains from one sample, sequenced in a study of T cells in Graves' hyperthyroidism and ophthalmopathy. TCRdb reprocessed the multiplex PCR reads with MiXCR, giving one entry per CDR3 protein. The table has a few hundred thousand distinct CDR3 sequences, roughly an eighth seen once. Material for sequencing was blood. Receptors originate from a woman aged 40 to 49 with Graves' ophthalmopathy. Both conserved end residues are part of each CDR3. The order of the fields is clone size, J gene, D gene, V gene, CDR3 DNA, CDR3 protein. D genes are given only for firm matches. Size values are once, few and many counts, or a class for expanded clones, and some rows have none.

>.|TRBJ2-1|TRBD2|TRBV12-3/TRBV12-4
TGTGCCAGCAGTTTCGAGTCTTGGGGGACTAGCGGGAGCGGAGAGCAGTTCTTC
CASSFESWGTSGSGEQFF
>.|TRBJ2-5|.|TRBV11-2
TGTGCCAGCTTAGGGGGGGAGGAGACCCAGTACTTC
CASLGGEETQYF
>many|TRBJ2-1|.|TRBV6-1
TGTGCCAGCAGGGGCAGGGCGTTGATATACAATGAGCAGTTCTTC
CASRGRALIYNEQFF
>few|TRBJ1-2|.|TRBV7-9
TGTGCCAGCAGCTTAGAGCCGGGAACTAACTATGGCTACACCTTC
CASSLEPGTNYGYTF
>.|TRBJ2-7|.|TRBV10-1
TGCGCCAGCAGCCGGGCCTTAGGCTACGAGCAGTACTTC
CASSRALGYEQYF
>.|TRBJ2-3|TRBD2|TRBV20-1
TGCAGTGCTAGAGTGCGGGGGGGTATAACAGATACGCAGTATTTT
CSARVRGGITDTQYF
>many|TRBJ2-6|.|TRBV6-1
TGTGCCAGCAGTTGGAACACAGGGATCGGGGCCAACGTCCTGACTTTC
CASSWNTGIGANVLTF
>many|TRBJ1-2|TRBD1|TRBV2
TGTGCCAGCAGTGAAGCGGACAGGGTTGTCTATGGCTACACCTTC
CASSEADRVVYGYTF
>many|TRBJ1-4|.|TRBV20-1
TGCAGTGCTAGAGACGACAGGCGGACGCGAAAACTGTTTTTT
CSARDDRRTRKLFF
>few|TRBJ1-6|TRBD1|TRBV14
TGTGCCAGCCAGCGGACAGGCGCGGCACCCCTCCACTTT
CASQRTGAAPLHF
>.|TRBJ1-6|TRBD1|TRBV11-1
TGTGCCAGCAGCTCTAACAGGGGTTCCTCCTATAATTCACCCCTCCACTTT
CASSSNRGSSYNSPLHF
>many|TRBJ2-1|TRBD1|TRBV29-1
TGCAGCGCTACAGGGGGCTGGGGGCCTAGCTCCTACAATGAGCAGTTCTTC
CSATGGWGPSSYNEQFF
>many|TRBJ2-1|TRBD2|TRBV7-9
TGTGCCAGCAGCCGGACTAGCGGGGTCTACAATGAGCAGTTCTTC
CASSRTSGVYNEQFF
>many|TRBJ2-1|TRBD1|TRBV20-1
TGCAGTGCTGTGAACAGGGGGCACCGCTCCTACAATGAGCAGTTCTTC
CSAVNRGHRSYNEQFF
>many|TRBJ1-1|.|TRBV9
TGTGCCAGCAGCGTAGAACCGACCACTGAAGCTTTCTTT
CASSVEPTTEAFF
>once|TRBJ2-7|.|TRBV20-1
TGCAGTGCTAGGCGGAAAGCCTACGAGCAGTACTTC
CSARRKAYEQYF
>many|TRBJ2-5|.|TRBV10-3
TGTGCCATCAGAACCGAGACCGGACAGCAAGAGACCCAGTACTTC
CAIRTETGQQETQYF
>many|TRBJ1-5|.|TRBV6-5
TGTGCCAGCAGTTACTCGACTGCGGGGGGACAGCCCCAGCATTTT
CASSYSTAGGQPQHF
>many|TRBJ2-3|.|TRBV2
TGTGCCAGCAGGACAATAGCAGGGTTGACGGCAGATACGCAGTATTTT
CASRTIAGLTADTQYF
>few|TRBJ1-1|.|TRBV19
TGTGCCAGTAGTTTCGGGACCCAGGGAGGGGCTTTCTTT
CASSFGTQGGAFF
>many|TRBJ2-7|.|TRBV5-6
TGTGCCAGCAGCTTTGGGGGCCACGAGCAGTACTTC
CASSFGGHEQYF
>.|TRBJ2-7|TRBD1|TRBV30
TGTGCCTGGATACCCGGGACAGCCACTTACGAGCAGTACTTC
CAWIPGTATYEQYF
>many|TRBJ2-3|TRBD1|TRBV27
TGTGCCAGCAGTTTGGGGATAGGGGGCGCAGGCTATACGCAGTATTTT
CASSLGIGGAGYTQYF
>.|TRBJ2-1|TRBD2|TRBV14
TGTGCCAGCAGCCGACTTGTAGCGGGAACTATCAATGAGCAGTTCTTC
CASSRLVAGTINEQFF
>.|TRBJ1-1|.|TRBV5-8
TGTGCCAGCAGCTCCGACCTAGGGAGGGACACTGAAGCTTTCTTT
CASSSDLGRDTEAFF
>many|TRBJ2-2|.|TRBV29-1
TGCAGCGTTGGTGGGGCCGGAGGCACCGGGGAGCTGTTTTTT
CSVGGAGGTGELFF
>many|TRBJ1-1|TRBD1|TRBV6-1
TGTGCCAGCAGGGCCGGGACAGGTTACCCAGCTTTCTTT
CASRAGTGYPAFF
>many|TRBJ2-7|.|TRBV7-7
TGTGCTAGCAGCGTCAATTTAGGGGAGCACTACGAGCAGTACTTC
CASSVNLGEHYEQYF
>few|TRBJ2-7|.|TRBV5-5
TGTGCCAGCAGCTTTCTCGGTCTAGGGACCTACGAGCAGTACTTC
CASSFLGLGTYEQYF
>many|TRBJ2-7|.|TRBV7-9
TGTGCCAGCAGCTTAACATACCCCTCCTGGGAGCAGTACTTC
CASSLTYPSWEQYF
>many|TRBJ1-1|.|TRBV29-1
TGCAGCGTTGAACGGCAGGAGAACACTGAAGCTTTCTTT
CSVERQENTEAFF
>.|TRBJ2-3|TRBD2|TRBV5-4
TGTGCCAGCAGCCCCGGGACTAGTAGGGATACGCAGTATTTT
CASSPGTSRDTQYF
>.|TRBJ1-2|.|TRBV15
TGTGCCACCACCAGAGGCTCCGTAAATAACTATGGCTACACCTTC
CATTRGSVNNYGYTF
>few|TRBJ2-3|TRBD1|TRBV5-6
TGTGCCAGCAGCCCAGGGGGCGGTCGGGATACGCAGTATTTT
CASSPGGGRDTQYF